The 26 T cell receptor beta chains listed next were all sequenced from one sample in a study of shared clonotypes between healthy human individuals. CD45RO-negative cells were positively selected for CCR7, leaving out terminally differentiated effector memory CD45RA+ cells. The method was immunoSEQ multiplex PCR; TCRdb's version includes in-frame clones alone and lacks a portion of them. Found here are approximately 2,000,000 clones, just over 90% of them singletons; the top ten hold more than 1.5%. Material: naive CD8+ T cells from PBMCs. Every receptor here comes from a man younger than 35 in good health. Some clones in this sample may be carry-over from other donors' samples.

Notes on this clone: At one end the junction does not follow the germline gene, possibly because of a read error. The chain recombines TRBV14 with TRBJ2-1; unclear D gene. This CDR3 region has 12 residues. Germline values: CDR1 SGHDN, CDR2 FVKESK. This CDR3 reads CASSLYYKEQFF. In nucleotides, the CDR3 is TGTGCCAGCAGCTTATATTACAAGGAGCAGTTCTTC.

The rearrangement links TRBV6-5 to TRBJ2-7; 11 nucleotides match TRBD1. This CDR3 spans 15 amino acids. CDR1 and CDR2 from the germline V gene are MNHEY and SVGAGI. V shed 5 bases, J shed 7 bases, and the junction held 10 bases outside the gene matches. CDR3 sequence reads: CASSVGQGALREQYF. The CDR3 DNA is TGTGCCAGCAGTGTAGGACAGGGGGCTTTACGTGAGCAGTACTTC.

This chain links TRBV15 with TRBJ2-1; 14 bases match TRBD2. Germline trimming cut 0 bases from V and 2 bases from J; bases unmatched to any gene: 3. The CDR3 sequence is 18 residues long. CDR1 is LNHNV, CDR2 YYDKDF, per germline (reference sequence). CDR3 sequence (DNA): TGTGCCACCAGCAGAGACTCGACTAGCGGGAGGGCCTACAATGAGCAGTTCTTC. Its protein is CATSRDSTSGRAYNEQFF.

This rearrangement joins TRBV10-3 to TRBJ2-1; possibly TRBD2 for D (6 bases). Germline assignment: CDR1 ENHRY and CDR2 SYGVKD. This CDR3 is built from 14 residues. Deletions cut 6 bases from V and 0 bases from J, with 9 bases between. The CDR3 nucleotides are TGTGCCATCAGGGGGAGGTACTCCTACAATGAGCAGTTCTTC. Its translation is CAIRGRYSYNEQFF.

A single count supports this clone. This chain joins TRBV27 and TRBJ1-1; TRBD1 aligns across 11 bases. Germline V gene lookup returns CDR1 MNHEY and CDR2 SMNVEV (reference sequence). V was pared by 1 base and J by 7 bases, with 5 bases of the junction left unmatched. This CDR3 is built from 15 residues. The CDR3 DNA reads TGTGCCAGCAGTTTATGGGACAGGGGGTATGATGAAGCTTTCTTT. Translation: CASSLWDRGYDEAFF.

This clone has a single count. CDR3 sequence: CASSQGRDPNYEQYF. As DNA, the CDR3 is TGTGCCAGCAGCCAAGGCCGGGACCCCAACTACGAGCAGTACTTC. V and J are TRBV4-2 and TRBJ2-7; D possibly matches TRBD1 or TRBD2 (5 bases each). With 1 base removed from V and 3 bases from J, the gap between germline ends came to 13 bases. CDR3 length: 15 amino acids. Germline values: CDR1 LGHNA, CDR2 YNFKEQ.

The chain employs TRBV30 and TRBJ1-5, with D hard to call. This CDR3 is 11 amino acids long. Germline V lookup: CDR1 GTSNPN, CDR2 SVGIG (reference sequence). V dropped 0 bases and J dropped 8 bases, with 5 bases sitting between them. The CDR3 loop reads CAWSVGKPQHF. CDR3 in DNA: TGTGCCTGGAGTGTGGGCAAGCCCCAGCATTTT.

The CDR3 nucleotides read TGTGCCAGCAGCTTGAGGGCGGGAGGTCCCTACGAGCAGTACTTC. Protein: CASSLRAGGPYEQYF. The gene calls are TRBV5-4 and TRBJ2-7, with 8 bases lining up with TRBD2. J lost 2 bases, V lost 1 base, and 5 bases had no gene match. This CDR3 has 15 residues. Germline lookup yields CDR1 SGHNT and CDR2 YYREEE (reference sequence).

The chain combines TRBV29-1 with TRBJ2-7; D gene ambiguous. V shed 5 bases and J shed 3 bases, with 11 bases lying between them. Germline values: CDR1 SQVTM, CDR2 ANQGSEA. The CDR3 extends over 12 amino acids. CDR3 sequence reads: CSVWASGYEQYF. The CDR3 DNA reads as TGCAGCGTTTGGGCCTCGGGCTACGAGCAGTACTTC.

The J gene is TRBJ2-7, the V gene TRBV7-9; D is possibly TRBD1 (6 bases). The CDR3 runs 16 residues. V was shortened by 5 bases and J by 4 bases, with 21 bases between the two germline ends. From germline, CDR1 is SEHNR and CDR2 FQNEAQ (reference sequence). The CDR3 loop reads CASSPAPTRGLYEQYF. In DNA form, the CDR3 reads TGTGCCAGCAGCCCCGCCCCCACTAGGGGGTTGTACGAGCAGTACTTC.

Comment on this clone: The sample carries other DNA sequences with the same CDR3. This chain connects TRBV9 to TRBJ1-1; 9 positions agree with TRBD1. The CDR3 extends over 15 amino acids. From germline, CDR1 is SGDLS and CDR2 YYNGEE. Trimming removed 3 bases from V and 3 bases from J; junction bases left unmatched: 6. The chain's CDR3 is CASSAPGQGYTEAFF. The CDR3 region has the DNA TGTGCCAGCAGCGCACCGGGACAGGGATACACTGAAGCTTTCTTT.

The V and J genes are TRBV9 and TRBJ2-1; D remains ambiguous. CDR3 length: 14 residues. The V and J ends lost 0 bases and 4 bases respectively, with 8 bases between them. Germline values: CDR1 SGDLS, CDR2 YYNGEE. The DNA of the CDR3 is TGTGCCAGCAGCGTAGAGGCAGATTACAATGAGCAGTTCTTC. This gives the protein CASSVEADYNEQFF.

The rearrangement links TRBV18 to TRBJ1-4; the match to TRBD1 covers 10 bases. The CDR3 extends over 18 amino acids. Trimming took 0 bases from V and 4 from J; bases not matched to a gene: 8. Germline V lookup: CDR1 KGHSH, CDR2 LQKENI. The CDR3 protein is CASSPPKGQGTDNEKLFF. CDR3 in DNA: TGTGCCAGCTCACCACCGAAGGGACAGGGGACAGATAATGAAAAACTGTTTTTT.

J is TRBJ2-5 and V is TRBV12-5, with a tentative D call TRBD2 (5 bases). There are 12 residues in the CDR3. CDR1 is LGHNT, CDR2 FRNRAP, per germline. V was cut by 6 bases and J by 11 bases, with 16 bases left in between. The CDR3 coding sequence is TGTGCTAGTGGAAAACATTCCGGGGAGCAGTACTTC. Translated: CASGKHSGEQYF.

The genes are TRBV7-8 and TRBJ1-5; 8 bases line up with TRBD1. The CDR3 runs to 17 residues. V lost 5 bases to trimming and J lost 2 bases; unmatched junction nucleotides: 11. Germline CDR1 SGHVS, CDR2 FQNEAQ. The CDR3 DNA is TGTGCCAGCAGCCTCATATTTTTGACAGGGGGCAATCAGCCCCAGCATTTT. As protein: CASSLIFLTGGNQPQHF.

To note about this clone: Compared with germline, one end of the junction differs, possibly owing to a read error. V usage is TRBV15 and J usage is TRBJ1-5; 8 positions match TRBD1. Germline-derived CDR1 and CDR2 are LNHNV and YYDKDF (reference sequence). The CDR3 is made up of 15 amino acids. The CDR3 DNA reads TGTGCCACCAGCCGAGACAGGGGTACGCATCAGCCCCAGCATTTT. This encodes CATSRDRGTHQPQHF.

The chain recombines TRBV28 with TRBJ2-3; possible D gene TRBD1, 5 bases. The length of the CDR3 is 16 residues. The germline V and J ends were trimmed by 5 bases and 0 bases, with 15 bases remaining between them. Germline CDR1 reads MDHEN; CDR2 reads SYDVKM. CDR3 coding DNA: TGTGCCAGCAGTCCCTCAGGGCCTCTCAGCACAGATACGCAGTATTTT. Amino acids: CASSPSGPLSTDTQYF.

This chain's CDR3 is CASSVGQGHYGYTF. CDR3 sequence (DNA): TGTGCCAGCAGCGTTGGGCAGGGACACTATGGCTACACCTTC. The chain joins TRBV9 to TRBJ1-2; possibly TRBD1 for D (5 bases). The CDR3 is 14 residues long. CDR1 is SGDLS, CDR2 YYNGEE, per germline. V was cut by 2 bases and J by 3 bases, with 11 bases left in between.

This clone was counted a few times. The CDR3 spells CATSYKGLNTEAFF. The CDR3, as DNA: TGTGCCACCAGCTATAAGGGATTGAACACTGAAGCTTTCTTT. The genes are TRBV15 and TRBJ1-1; D is ambiguous. With 5 bases removed from V and 0 bases from J, the gap between germline ends came to 10 bases. Germline values: CDR1 LNHNV, CDR2 YYDKDF (reference sequence). This CDR3 has 14 residues.

The J gene is TRBJ2-4, the V gene TRBV27; 10 nucleotides align to TRBD1. Trimming cost V 2 bases and J 1 base; bases outside gene matches: 5. The V gene's germline CDR1 is MNHEY and CDR2 SMNVEV (reference sequence). The CDR3 spans 17 residues. The CDR3 loop is CASSLLPGQGAKNIQYF. In DNA, the CDR3 is TGTGCCAGCAGTTTACTTCCGGGACAGGGGGCCAAAAACATTCAGTACTTC.

The rearrangement uses TRBV19 and TRBJ2-1; 14 bases line up with TRBD2. CDR1 LNHDA and CDR2 SQIVND come from the germline V gene (reference sequence). There are 13 residues in the CDR3. V lost 3 bases, J lost 15 bases, and 4 bases stayed unmatched. The CDR3 region is CASSIRLAGGLFF. CDR3 coding DNA: TGTGCCAGTAGTATCCGACTAGCGGGAGGGCTGTTCTTC.

V gene TRBV27 combines with J gene TRBJ2-1, with D perhaps TRBD1 (6 bases). The CDR3 has 13 amino acids. The V and J ends lost 11 bases and 7 bases respectively, with 18 bases between them. Germline CDR1 reads MNHEY; CDR2 reads SMNVEV (reference sequence). The CDR3 here is CALRDTNWNEQFF. For the CDR3, the DNA is TGTGCCCTCCGGGACACCAACTGGAATGAGCAGTTCTTC.

The V call is TRBV29-1, the J call TRBJ2-1; D gene unclear. Germline CDR1 SQVTM, CDR2 ANQGSEA. This CDR3 region has 13 residues. V lost 4 bases, J lost 5 bases, and 12 bases lay in between. The CDR3 coding sequence is TGCAGCGTTGCGGCTAGGGCAGACAATGAGCAGTTCTTC. Translation: CSVAARADNEQFF.

J is TRBJ2-5 and V is TRBV11-2; tentative D call: TRBD1 (5 bases). Germline V gives CDR1 SGHAT, CDR2 FQNNGV. The V end was cut by 0 bases, the J end by 4 bases, with 15 bases between. The CDR3 has 16 residues. CDR3 nucleotide sequence: TGTGCCAGCAGCTTAGAACCATTGCCAGGGTTAGAGACCCAGTACTTC. Amino acids: CASSLEPLPGLETQYF.

This clone was counted a single time. The chain recombines TRBV27 with TRBJ2-7; 12 nucleotides agree with TRBD1. The J segment lost 5 bases and the V segment lost 5 bases, leaving 7 bases of the junction unmatched. The CDR3 extends over 15 amino acids. The germline CDR1 and CDR2 sequences are MNHEY and SMNVEV (reference sequence). In DNA, the CDR3 is TGTGCCAGCAGTCGACCCGGGACAGGGGGCAACGAGCAGTACTTC. Protein sequence: CASSRPGTGGNEQYF.

The DNA for the CDR3 is TGTGCCAGCAGCTACCCCGGTAGGGGGAACACTGAAGCTTTCTTT. As protein: CASSYPGRGNTEAFF. This chain joins TRBV7-2 and TRBJ1-1, with D perhaps matching TRBD1 (5 bases). Deletions cut 4 bases from V and 1 base from J, with 13 bases between. Germline V CDR1 and CDR2: SGHTA, FQGNSA. The CDR3 has 15 residues.